The source of this T cell receptor beta chain is a study of T cells after posttransplantation cyclophosphamide. The CDR3 consists of 12 residues. Looked up from germline, CDR1 is WNHNN and CDR2 is SYGVQD (reference sequence). V dropped 6 bases and J dropped 3 bases, with 5 bases sitting between them. The table came from immunoSEQ multiplex PCR; TCRdb's copy has only in-frame clones and leaves some out. Of roughly 70,000 clones detected, 93% appear once; the ten largest clones hold roughly 2.9%. This TCR came from a woman aged 25 to 39 in good health and a related stem cell transplant donor. The chain couples TRBV10-1 to TRBJ2-2; D call uncertain. Sequencing used PBMCs. The CDR3 DNA reads TGCGCCAGCAGCTTGCACACCGGGGAGCTGTTTTTT. This sequence encodes CASSLHTGELFF.